This paragraph reports one TCR beta chain. What it binds is unknown. V was pared by 7 bases and J by 4 bases, with 14 bases between. The germline gives CDR1 MNHNS, CDR2 SASEGT. The CDR3 is 14 residues long. This sample is part of a study of cytomegalovirus exposure and HLA in healthy donors. Study-level information: The roughly 120 validation repertoires, a later analysis reported, used the same platform as the roughly 660 repertoires from the first cohort.

Generated by immunoSEQ multiplex PCR, the TCRdb table keeps only in-frame clones and is missing some. The sample has more than 95,000 clones, around 94% seen once. Study observations and caveats: Cytomegalovirus association was listed for under 200 TCR beta chains. In vitro assays verified that a few CMV-associated chains recognized CMV antigens specifically.

The sample was PBMCs. The chain has TRBV6-1 and TRBJ1-5; D is perhaps TRBD1 (5 bases). The sequence was obtained from a young woman in good health and CMV-seronegative. The CDR3 loop is CASTAGRVNQPQHF. CDR3 sequence (DNA): TGTGCCAGCACCGCCGGCAGGGTAAATCAGCCCCAGCATTTT.